This entry lists 30 T cell receptor beta chains sequenced from one sample in a study of early T cells in non-severe SARS-CoV-2 infection. TCRdb analysed the 5' RACE reads with MiXCR anew, one entry per CDR3 protein. The table lists 40,000 to 60,000 distinct CDR3 sequences, more than 5.5% of them singletons, with under 9% in the top ten. The specimen comprised whole blood, sampled at baseline. These receptors all come from an adult who was a healthcare worker with PCR-confirmed SARS-CoV-2 infection or an uninfected control (not recorded which).

Ten or more counts support this clonotype. The chain links TRBV29-1 to TRBJ1-3; D may be TRBD1 (5 bases). Trimming stripped 4 bases from V and 2 bases from J, with 12 bases between. Germline-derived CDR1 and CDR2 are SQVTM and ANQGSEA. The CDR3 spans 14 residues. CDR3 coding DNA: TGCAGCGTTGGGGGACGGGGACCTGGAAACACCATATATTTT. This codes for CSVGGRGPGNTIYF.

The gene calls are TRBV7-8 and TRBJ1-5; no reliable D call. V shed 0 bases and J shed 6 bases, with 9 bases lying between them. CDR3 length: 14 residues. Germline CDR1 SGHVS, CDR2 FQNEAQ. CDR3 sequence: CASSLAGVSQPQHF. The CDR3 coding sequence is TGTGCCAGCAGCTTAGCGGGAGTTAGTCAGCCCCAGCATTTT.

V and J are TRBV20-1 and TRBJ2-1; 8 positions agree with TRBD2. Germline V gene data show CDR1 as DFQATT and CDR2 as SNEGSKA (reference sequence). The CDR3 extends over 15 amino acids. V lost 5 bases to trimming and J lost 7 bases; unmatched junction nucleotides: 13. Here the CDR3 reads CSAFKTSGLPNEQFF. Written as DNA, the CDR3 is TGCAGTGCTTTTAAAACTAGCGGCCTTCCAAATGAGCAGTTCTTC.

There are many counts of this clonotype. The CDR3 sequence: CASSSSGTGGRYSNQPQHF. The CDR3 DNA sequence: TGTGCCAGCAGTTCGTCCGGGACAGGGGGCCGCTATAGCAATCAGCCCCAGCATTTT. The rearrangement uses TRBV12-3 or TRBV12-4 and TRBJ1-5; the match to TRBD1 covers 12 bases. Trimming cost V 4 bases and J 0 bases; bases outside gene matches: 10. The CDR3 has 19 amino acids.

This clonotype occurred many times. CDR3 DNA sequence: TGTGCCAGCAGTCATCAGACAGGGGAATACGAGCAGTACTTC. Its translation is CASSHQTGEYEQYF. The chain joins TRBV27 to TRBJ2-7; the match to TRBD1 covers 8 bases. CDR3 length: 14 residues. The ends lost 5 bases at V and 4 bases at J; junction bases unmatched: 7. The germline V gene has CDR1 MNHEY and CDR2 SMNVEV (reference sequence).

This chain links TRBV5-1 with TRBJ2-1, with 14 positions matching TRBD2. The CDR3 sequence is 18 residues long. Trimming removed 4 bases from V and 7 bases from J; junction bases left unmatched: 13. Germline CDR1 is SGHRS and CDR2 is YFSETQ. The CDR3 nucleotides are TGCGCCAGCAGCGGGGCCGGGACTAGCGGGAGTTTGGGGAATGAGCAGTTCTTC. Protein sequence: CASSGAGTSGSLGNEQFF.

This clonotype was seen once. This chain links TRBV15 with TRBJ2-3; TRBD2 matches 9 bases. CDR1 and CDR2 from the germline V gene are LNHNV and YYDKDF (reference sequence). This CDR3 is 17 amino acids long. The ends lost 5 bases at V and 0 bases at J; junction bases unmatched: 9. The CDR3 protein is CATSARLAAYSTDTQYF. CDR3 DNA: TGTGCCACCAGCGCCCGACTAGCGGCGTATAGCACAGATACGCAGTATTTT. Complete variable domain (other parts from reference TRBV15 and TRBJ2-3): DAMVIQNPRYQVTQFGKPVTLSCSQTLNHNVMYWYQQKSSQAPKLLFHYYDKDFNNEADTPDNFQSRRPNTSFCFLDIRSPGLGDTAMYLCATSARLAAYSTDTQYFGPGTRLTVL.

This clonotype was seen repeatedly, ten times or more. V and J are TRBV7-6 and TRBJ1-4; weak D call: TRBD1 (5 bases). The CDR3 is made up of 14 amino acids. The germline V gene has CDR1 SGHVS and CDR2 FNYEAQ. V was trimmed by 1 base and J by 3 bases, leaving 6 bases between them. CDR3 sequence reads: CASSLGRANEKLFF. In DNA, the CDR3 is TGTGCCAGCAGCTTAGGCAGGGCTAATGAAAAACTGTTTTTT.

This clonotype has a count of ten or more. The gene calls are TRBV19 and TRBJ1-5; D not resolved. This CDR3 spans 12 amino acids. CDR1 and CDR2 (germline): LNHDA, SQIVND (reference sequence). The germline V and J ends were trimmed by 3 bases and 7 bases, with 7 bases remaining between them. The CDR3 coding sequence is TGTGCCAGTAGTATGCAGAGGCAGCCCCAGCATTTT. Amino acids: CASSMQRQPQHF.

Many counts were recorded for this clonotype. The chain employs TRBV28 and TRBJ1-4; 11 bases are shared with TRBD1. This CDR3 is 15 amino acids long. V trimming: 7 bases; J trimming: 7 bases; junction bases outside the gene matches: 8. The germline V gene has CDR1 MDHEN and CDR2 SYDVKM. The CDR3 loop reads CASTPGGTGGEKLFF. The CDR3 bases are TGTGCCAGCACCCCAGGCGGGACAGGGGGTGAAAAACTGTTTTTT.

This clonotype was picked up many times. The V call is TRBV6-6, the J call TRBJ2-5; D gene ambiguous. Trimming removed 10 bases at V and 5 bases at J, with 14 bases between. CDR1 and CDR2 (germline): MNHNY, SVGAGI (reference sequence). The CDR3 consists of 12 residues. CDR3 sequence: CATSRNLETQYF. The CDR3 nucleotides read TGTGCCACCTCGAGGAACCTGGAGACCCAGTACTTC.

This clonotype was seen a handful of times. The chain recombines TRBV3-1 with TRBJ2-6; D is undetermined. The V gene lost 0 bases and the J gene lost 2 bases, with 8 bases spanning the gap. Germline V gene lookup returns CDR1 LGHDT and CDR2 YNNKEL (reference sequence). CDR3 length equals 16 residues. Here the CDR3 reads CASSQDMGTGANVLTF. In DNA, the CDR3 is TGTGCCAGCAGCCAAGATATGGGGACTGGGGCCAACGTCCTGACTTTC.

This clonotype was seen ten or more times. The chain joins TRBV20-1 to TRBJ2-7; possibly TRBD1 for D (5 bases). Germline CDR1 and CDR2: DFQATT and SNEGSKA (reference sequence). The CDR3 runs 11 residues. Trimming pared 5 bases from V and 2 bases from J, leaving 7 bases between. The DNA for the CDR3 is TGCAGTGCTGCAGGGACCTACGAGCAGTACTTC. Translating it yields CSAAGTYEQYF.

There are many counts of this clonotype. This sequence joins TRBV19 and TRBJ2-1; a weak D match, TRBD2 (6 bases). This CDR3 region has 15 residues. V shed 10 bases and J shed 0 bases, with 16 bases lying between them. Germline CDR1 and CDR2: LNHDA and SQIVND (reference sequence). CDR3 region: CATQLAASSYNEQFF. Written as DNA, the CDR3 is TGTGCCACCCAATTAGCGGCTAGCTCCTACAATGAGCAGTTCTTC.

Ten or more counts support this clonotype. The V gene is TRBV27, the J gene TRBJ2-1, with D possibly matching TRBD2 (5 bases). Trimming took off 4 bases at V and 7 bases at J, with 5 bases between the two ends. Looked up from germline, CDR1 is MNHEY and CDR2 is SMNVEV (reference sequence). This CDR3 is 11 amino acids long. CDR3: CASSSGNEQFF. The CDR3 DNA reads TGTGCCAGCAGTTCGGGGAATGAGCAGTTCTTC.

The chain uses TRBV12-3 or TRBV12-4 and TRBJ2-6; D might be TRBD1 (5 bases). The CDR3 spans 16 residues. Deletions cut 3 bases from V and 1 base from J, with 10 bases between. The CDR3 loop is CASSLKGLSGANVLTF. In DNA form, the CDR3 reads TGTGCCAGCAGTTTGAAGGGGTTATCTGGGGCCAACGTCCTGACTTTC.

This clonotype was picked up many times. V is TRBV11-2 and J is TRBJ2-1, with 16 positions matching TRBD2. The CDR3 contains 17 residues. V dropped 5 bases and J dropped 4; count of bases not matched to a gene: 5. CDR1 is SGHAT, CDR2 FQNNGV, per germline. The CDR3 spells CASSQGLAGGSYNEQFF. CDR3 sequence (DNA): TGTGCCAGCAGCCAGGGACTAGCGGGAGGGTCATACAATGAGCAGTTCTTC.

This clonotype was picked up a small number of times. The rearrangement uses TRBV7-9 and TRBJ1-6; D is uncertain. The V and J ends lost 6 bases and 10 bases respectively, with 16 bases between them. CDR1 and CDR2 from the germline V gene are SEHNR and FQNEAQ (reference sequence). The CDR3 spans 14 residues. Here the CDR3 reads CASRNEKPGSPLHF. In DNA, the CDR3 is TGTGCCAGCAGGAACGAAAAACCGGGGTCACCCCTCCACTTT.

J is TRBJ2-2 and V is TRBV4-1; D is perhaps TRBD2 (6 bases). The CDR3 totals 17 residues. The germline V gene has CDR1 MGHRA and CDR2 YSYEKL. V was pared by 3 bases and J by 0 bases, with 14 bases between. The CDR3 sequence: CASSQPLAAANTGELFF. CDR3 in DNA: TGCGCCAGCAGCCAGCCATTAGCGGCCGCGAACACCGGGGAGCTGTTTTTT.

This CDR3 is CASSLDTLDTDTQYF. The CDR3 DNA is TGTGCCAGCAGCTTAGATACCCTAGACACAGATACGCAGTATTTT. V is TRBV11-2 and J is TRBJ2-3; unclear D gene. V was pared by 0 bases and J by 2 bases, with 9 bases between. The CDR3 totals 15 residues. Germline CDR1 is SGHAT and CDR2 is FQNNGV. Together with reference TRBV11-2 and TRBJ2-3, the CDR3 gives the full variable domain: EAGVAQSPRYKIIEKRQSVAFWCNPISGHATLYWYQQILGQGPKLLIQFQNNGVVDDSQLPKDRFSAERLKGVDSTLKIQPAKLEDSAVYLCASSLDTLDTDTQYFGPGTRLTVL.

With respect to this clonotype: With a much larger clone just one base away, this may be a read error. As the CDR3 is not closed by the conserved phenylalanine or tryptophan, this likely results from a read error. The CDR3: CASQGALITEAFL. CDR3 in DNA: TGTGCCTCCCAGGGGGCTCTGATCACTGAAGCTTTCCTT. The chain links TRBV30 to TRBJ1-1; 8 bases map to TRBD1. The CDR3 covers 13 residues. Looked up from germline, CDR1 is GTSNPN and CDR2 is SVGIG (reference sequence). Losses at the gene ends were 7 bases for V and 4 bases for J; bases not matched to a gene: 8.

The chain combines TRBV6-5 with TRBJ2-1; a weak D match, TRBD2 (5 bases). CDR1 and CDR2 (germline): MNHEY, SVGAGI. The CDR3 loop spans 13 amino acids. V lost 6 bases, J lost 9 bases, and 15 bases lay in between. CDR3 nucleotides: TGTGCCAGCAGCCTCGGGCTAGGAGGTGAGCAGTTCTTC. Amino acid sequence: CASSLGLGGEQFF.

This clonotype was seen repeatedly, ten times or more. The chain uses TRBV4-1 and TRBJ2-7, with a weak D call TRBD2 (6 bases). The CDR3 sequence is 14 residues long. The V gene lost 1 base and the J gene lost 5 bases, with 12 bases spanning the gap. Germline assignment: CDR1 MGHRA and CDR2 YSYEKL. The CDR3 DNA follows: TGCGCCAGCAGCCAAGTAGGGACTCCCCACGAGCAGTACTTC. Amino acids: CASSQVGTPHEQYF.

Many counts were recorded for this clonotype. The CDR3 DNA is TGTGCCACCAGTGATCCGGCAGCGGGAACCTTGAATGAGCAGTTCTTC. Its protein product is CATSDPAAGTLNEQFF. The chain links TRBV24-1 to TRBJ2-1; 7 bases map to TRBD2. Germline V gene data show CDR1 as KGHDR and CDR2 as SFDVKD. The CDR3 runs 16 residues. V was clipped by 3 bases and J by 7 bases; unmatched bases: 11.

This clonotype was seen only a few times. V gene TRBV14 combines with J gene TRBJ2-1; D tentatively reads TRBD1 or TRBD2 (5 bases each). Germline CDR1 reads SGHDN; CDR2 reads FVKESK. V lost 0 bases to trimming and J lost 3 bases, with 15 bases between them. The CDR3 extends over 17 amino acids. The CDR3 is CASSQEASGPLYNEQFF. The CDR3 DNA sequence: TGTGCCAGCAGCCAAGAAGCCTCGGGACCCCTCTACAATGAGCAGTTCTTC.

A few counts support this clonotype. This chain uses TRBV24-1 with TRBJ2-1; TRBD2 agrees at 9 bases. The junction had 3 bases not matched to a gene; V was cut back by 1 base and J by 3 bases. Germline CDR1 and CDR2: KGHDR and SFDVKD. The CDR3 sequence is 16 residues long. CDR3 nucleotide sequence: TGTGCCACCAGTGATTTAAGGACTAGCGACTACAATGAGCAGTTCTTC. It encodes CATSDLRTSDYNEQFF.

Only a few counts were recorded for this clonotype. The rearrangement joins TRBV28 to TRBJ2-7; 7 bases agree with TRBD2. The V segment lost 3 bases and the J segment 4 bases; nucleotides outside the gene matches: 3. Germline-derived CDR1 and CDR2 are MDHEN and SYDVKM. There are 13 residues in the CDR3. The CDR3 protein is CASSFLGGYEQYF. As DNA, the CDR3 is TGTGCCAGCAGTTTTCTGGGGGGGTACGAGCAGTACTTC.

This clonotype was observed at least ten times. The CDR3 nucleotides are TGTGCCACCACCTCGCCATCGAGACCCGAAGCTTTCTTT. It specifies CATTSPSRPEAFF. This rearrangement joins TRBV10-3 to TRBJ1-1; no firm D call. The CDR3 length is 13 residues. Trimming stripped 10 bases from V and 8 bases from J, with 20 bases between. Germline V CDR1 and CDR2: ENHRY, SYGVKD.

This clonotype was counted many times. The J gene is TRBJ1-2, the V gene TRBV28, with D unresolved. Trimming shortened V by 5 bases and J by 5 bases, and 6 bases separated the two germline ends. The CDR3 sequence is 11 residues long. CDR1 is MDHEN and CDR2 is SYDVKM in the germline V gene. CDR3 amino acids: CASSPSYGYTF. CDR3 nucleotide sequence: TGTGCCAGCAGTCCTTCTTATGGCTACACCTTC.

This clonotype was detected only a few times. The rearrangement uses TRBV28 and TRBJ1-3; D gene unclear. V was trimmed by 8 bases and J by 4 bases, leaving 3 bases between them. The CDR3 sequence is 10 residues long. Germline CDR1 and CDR2: MDHEN and SYDVKM. CDR3 sequence reads: CASLGNTIYF. CDR3 bases: TGTGCCAGCCTCGGAAACACCATATATTTT. Together with reference TRBV28 and TRBJ1-3, the CDR3 gives the full variable domain: DVKVTQSSRYLVKRTGEKVFLECVQDMDHENMFWYRQDPGLGLRLIYFSYDVKMKEKGDIPEGYSVSREKKERFSLILESASTNQTSMYLCASLGNTIYFGEGSWLTVV.